The rows below give T cell receptor beta chains drawn from one sample of a study of cytomegalovirus exposure and HLA in healthy donors. TCRdb's table, derived via immunoSEQ multiplex PCR, lists solely in-frame clones and lacks some. This sample's table has 150,000 to 250,000 clones. The specimen sequenced was PBMCs. The receptors derive from a boy aged 5-17 years in good health and CMV-seronegative. The CDR3 runs from the conserved cysteine through the conserved F or W. Fields, in order: V gene, CDR3 length, D gene, J gene, CDR3 DNA, CDR3 protein. D genes are given only for firm matches.

>TRBV15|13|.|TRBJ1-2
TGTGCCACCAGCAGAGATCGGGGGGGTGGCTACACCTTC
CATSRDRGGGYTF
>TRBV20-1|11|.|TRBJ2-7
TGCAGTGCTAGCAGGTACTACGAGCAGTACTTC
CSASRYYEQYF
>TRBV2|17|TRBD1|TRBJ1-1
TGTGCCAGCAGTGAATGGCCCTCACAGGGGGCGAACACTGAAGCTTTCTTT
CASSEWPSQGANTEAFF
>TRBV5-1|17|.|TRBJ1-2
TGCGCCAGCAGCCGGGATAGGGGGACTAGGAGCGACTATGGCTACACCTTC
CASSRDRGTRSDYGYTF
>TRBV5-6|16|.|TRBJ1-2
TGTGCCAGCGGGGGAGGCCCGGTTGGAGCTAACTATGGCTACACCTTC
CASGGGPVGANYGYTF
>TRBV5-6|14|TRBD2|TRBJ2-1
TGTGCCAGCAGGTGGGGCGGGGGATATCATGAGCAGTTCTTC
CASRWGGGYHEQFF
>TRBV6-6|15|.|TRBJ1-5
TGTGCCAGCAGTTACCGGGGGGCTGGGAATCAGCCCCAGCATTTT
CASSYRGAGNQPQHF
>TRBV5-6|16|.|TRBJ2-3
TGTGCCAGCAGCTTCCCAGGGGTGGGCATCGCAGATACGCAGTATTTT
CASSFPGVGIADTQYF
>TRBV5-6|16|.|TRBJ1-1
TGTGCCAGCAGCTTTAGGGGAAATAAAGTAAGTGGTGAAGCTTTCTTT
CASSFRGNKVSGEAFF
>TRBV4-3|16|TRBD1|TRBJ2-7
TGCGCCAGCAGCCAAGCTGTCGGGACAGGGGCCTACGAGCAGTACTTC
CASSQAVGTGAYEQYF
>TRBV11-2|15|.|TRBJ1-1
TGTGCCAGCAGCTCCTACCTCGGTCTGAACACTGAAGCTTTCTTT
CASSSYLGLNTEAFF
>TRBV7-6|12|TRBD2|TRBJ2-3
TGTGCCAGCAGCGGGGGGGATTATACGCAGTATTTT
CASSGGDYTQYF
>TRBV5-1|12|.|TRBJ2-5
TGCGCCAGCAGACCTGAAGCCGAGACCCAGTACTTC
CASRPEAETQYF
>TRBV12-5|14|TRBD2|TRBJ2-3
TGTGCTAGTACAGGACTAGAGGGGCCAGATACGCAGTATTTT
CASTGLEGPDTQYF
>TRBV5-4|14|TRBD1|TRBJ1-2
TGTGCCAGCAGCTTCGTCACAGGGGGAGATGGCTACACCTTC
CASSFVTGGDGYTF
>TRBV2|13|.|TRBJ1-1
TGTGCCAGCCCGGAGGCAATGAACACTGAAGCTTTCTTT
CASPEAMNTEAFF
>TRBV29-1|13|TRBD1|TRBJ2-2
TGCAGCGCATGGACAGGGCTTGACGGGGAGCTGTTTTTT
CSAWTGLDGELFF
>TRBV28|18|TRBD2|TRBJ2-1
TGTGCCAGCAGTTTCAGGGGGCTAGCGGGGGGGCTCTACAATGAGCAGTTCTTC
CASSFRGLAGGLYNEQFF
>TRBV7-9|14|.|TRBJ1-1
TGTGCCAGCAGCTTGGCGGCAGAATCCACTGAAGCTTTCTTT
CASSLAAESTEAFF
>TRBV19|14|TRBD1|TRBJ1-2
TGTGCCAGTAACCCTAGCAGGGGGGCCTATGGCTACACCTTC
CASNPSRGAYGYTF
>TRBV5-4|13|.|TRBJ1-1
TGTGCCAGCAGTTCTCTTCGTTTCCCTGAAGCTTTCTTT
CASSSLRFPEAFF
>TRBV4-1|16|.|TRBJ1-5
TGCGCCAGCAGCCAATCGGCCAGGGGTGGTAATCAGCCCCAGCATTTT
CASSQSARGGNQPQHF
>TRBV5-5|16|.|TRBJ2-7
TGTGCCAGCAGCCTAGGCCCCGAGGACAGACTCTACGAGCAGTACTTC
CASSLGPEDRLYEQYF
>TRBV25-1|15|.|TRBJ1-4
TGTGCCAGCAGTGAAGGCGGAGTCGGGGATGAAAAACTGTTTTTT
CASSEGGVGDEKLFF
>TRBV4-1|14|.|TRBJ2-2
TGCGCCAGCAGCCAAGATTGGGGGCCCGGGGAGCTGTTTTTT
CASSQDWGPGELFF
>TRBV5-1|14|TRBD1|TRBJ1-5
TGCGCCAGCAGCTTCGACAGGGAGAGTCAGCCCCAGCATTTT
CASSFDRESQPQHF
>TRBV2|17|.|TRBJ1-2
TGTGCCAGCAGGGGGGGGGCAGGGAATCTCGAAGTCTATGGCTACACCTTC
CASRGGAGNLEVYGYTF
>TRBV2|15|TRBD1|TRBJ2-7
TGTGCCAGCAGGGGCTCCGGGACAGAATTCTACGAGCAGTACTTC
CASRGSGTEFYEQYF
>TRBV28|13|.|TRBJ1-2
TGTGCCAGCAGTTCAGACAGGCCCGGGGGCTACACCTTC
CASSSDRPGGYTF
>TRBV7-2|17|.|TRBJ2-1
TGTGCCAGCAGCTTAGTGGGTAGCTGGACTACCTACAATGAGCAGTTCTTC
CASSLVGSWTTYNEQFF
>TRBV5-1|15|.|TRBJ1-4
TGCGCCAGCAGCCTTGAACAGGCAACTAATGAAAAACTGTTTTTT
CASSLEQATNEKLFF
>TRBV4-1|16|TRBD2|TRBJ2-1
TGCGCCAGCAGCCAAGTCCCTCGCGGGGGGGCTTATGAGCAGTTCTTC
CASSQVPRGGAYEQFF
>TRBV6-6|13|.|TRBJ1-1
TGTGCCAGCACTCGAAGGGGAAACTCTGAAGCTTTCTTT
CASTRRGNSEAFF
>TRBV6-4|15|TRBD2|TRBJ2-2
TGTGCCAGCAGTGACAGCTCGGGGGGGACCGGGGAGCTGTTTTTT
CASSDSSGGTGELFF
>TRBV10-3|15|TRBD1|TRBJ1-1
TGTGCCATCGGTCGGGACAGGGGGACGAACACTGAAGCTTTCTTT
CAIGRDRGTNTEAFF
>TRBV4-1|16|.|TRBJ2-7
TGCGCCAGCAGCCAAGATACCGGGGGAGCCGCCTACGAGCAGTACTTC
CASSQDTGGAAYEQYF
>TRBV7-9|13|.|TRBJ1-1
TGTGCCAGCAGCTTATACAGGGACACTGAAGCTTTCTTT
CASSLYRDTEAFF
>TRBV11-3|16|TRBD1|TRBJ2-2
TGTGCCAGCAGCCCGGGACAGGGGGAAAACACCGGGGAGCTGTTTTTT
CASSPGQGENTGELFF
>TRBV30|13|.|TRBJ1-1
TGTGCCTGGAGTCGGACTGTGAACACTGAAGCTTTCTTT
CAWSRTVNTEAFF
>TRBV18|16|.|TRBJ1-4
TGTGCCAGCTCACCAAATCTACAGGGAATAGGTGAAAAACTGTTTTTT
CASSPNLQGIGEKLFF
>TRBV7-9|14|.|TRBJ2-3
TGTGCCAGCAGCTACGAGCACTCGGCAGATACGCAGTATTTT
CASSYEHSADTQYF
>TRBV29-1|14|.|TRBJ1-1
TGCAGCGTTCTATCGGCGGAGGTTAGCACTGAAGCTTTCTTT
CSVLSAEVSTEAFF
>TRBV2|13|TRBD2|TRBJ2-7
TGTGCCAGCGTAGCGGGGGGGATTATCGAGCAGTACTTC
CASVAGGIIEQYF
>TRBV5-1|15|.|TRBJ1-4
TGCGCCAGCAGCTGGACGACAGCTACTAATGAAAAACTGTTTTTT
CASSWTTATNEKLFF
>TRBV5-1|16|TRBD1|TRBJ2-5
TGCGCCAGCAGCTTTCTCACCGGGACAGTAAGGGAGACCCAGTACTTC
CASSFLTGTVRETQYF
>TRBV5-4|13|TRBD1|TRBJ1-2
TGTGCCAGCAGCGCACAGGGGCCCTATGGCTACACCTTC
CASSAQGPYGYTF
>TRBV5-1|15|.|TRBJ1-5
TGCGCCAGCAGCTTGGATGCGGGGTACAATCAGCCCCAGCATTTT
CASSLDAGYNQPQHF
>TRBV10-3|14|.|TRBJ2-5
TGTGCCATCAGCCTTACAGGGAGGGGAGAGACCCAGTACTTC
CAISLTGRGETQYF
>TRBV6-5|11|.|TRBJ1-1
TGTGCCAGCAGCTATCGAGCGGAAGCTTTCTTT
CASSYRAEAFF
>TRBV27|12|.|TRBJ2-2
TGTGCCAGCAGACGGGAGAGTCGGGAGCTGTTTTTT
CASRRESRELFF
>TRBV6-1|13|.|TRBJ1-2
TGTGCCAGCAGCTTGACAAGAAACTATGGCTACACCTTC
CASSLTRNYGYTF